A single sample is the source of the 23 T cell receptor beta chains below, sequenced in a study of blood T cell repertoires in COVID-19. Libraries were prepared by immunoSEQ multiplex PCR; TCRdb keeps only in-frame clonotypes and omits some of them. This sample yields about 240,000 clones, of which about four fifths are seen a single time; approximately 4.5% belongs to the top ten. Sequenced input: peripheral blood. The receptors were gathered from a woman between 65 and 79 years old with acute or convalescent COVID-19.

The chain has TRBV5-1 and TRBJ1-4; 7 bases are a match to TRBD1. Germline V gives CDR1 SGHRS, CDR2 YFSETQ. Unmatched junction bases numbered 4, after V lost 4 bases and J lost 4 bases. The CDR3 totals 14 residues. The CDR3 sequence: CASSLQGLNEKLFF. The DNA for the CDR3 is TGCGCCAGCAGCCTACAGGGGCTTAATGAAAAACTGTTTTTT.

This clone occurred a few times. The chain employs TRBV3-1 (or the pseudogene TRBV3-2) and TRBJ2-2; 8 nucleotides align to TRBD2. Germline-derived CDR1 and CDR2 are LGHDT and YNNKEL (reference sequence). V shed 3 bases, J shed 6 bases, and the junction held 6 bases outside the gene matches. CDR3 size: 15 residues. This CDR3 is CASSQRGLESGELFF. The CDR3 coding sequence is TGTGCCAGCAGCCAGCGGGGACTAGAATCCGGGGAGCTGTTTTTT.

The chain couples TRBV4-3 to TRBJ2-1; maybe TRBD1 (7 bases). CDR3 size: 17 residues. The germline V and J ends were trimmed by 0 bases and 7 bases, with 19 bases remaining between them. The germline V gene has CDR1 LGHNA and CDR2 YSLEER. The CDR3 loop is CASSQDPRGDSKNEQFF. The CDR3 DNA is TGCGCCAGCAGCCAAGATCCCAGGGGGGACAGTAAGAATGAGCAGTTCTTC.

The chain couples TRBV19 to TRBJ2-5; TRBD1 aligns across 10 bases. Germline V CDR1 and CDR2: LNHDA, SQIVND (reference sequence). After removal of 7 bases from V and 1 base from J, the junction contained 6 bases not matched to a gene. This CDR3 region has 15 residues. The CDR3 bases are TGTGCCAGTAAATTAGGGACAGGGGTCCAAGAGACCCAGTACTTC. The encoded protein is CASKLGTGVQETQYF.

The chain combines TRBV6-6 with TRBJ1-2; 9 bases fit TRBD1. CDR3 length: 12 amino acids. Germline V CDR1 and CDR2: MNHNY, SVGAGI (reference sequence). The junction had 4 bases not matched to a gene; V was cut back by 6 bases and J by 8 bases. This chain's CDR3 is CASSRDREGYTF. In DNA, the CDR3 is TGTGCCAGCAGCCGGGACAGGGAAGGCTACACCTTC.

With regard to this clone: Other DNA sequences in the same sample also yield this CDR3. The V gene is TRBV2, the J gene TRBJ1-6; the D is unclear. Trimming shortened V by 4 bases and J by 8 bases, and 12 bases separated the two germline ends. Germline assignment: CDR1 SNHLY and CDR2 FYNNEI. The CDR3 has 14 amino acids. The CDR3 nucleotides are TGTGCCAGCAGTGGAGCTTTCCTCGATTCACCCCTCCACTTT. Translated, it gives CASSGAFLDSPLHF.

This clone was observed a handful of times. V usage is TRBV30 and J usage is TRBJ1-6; D uncertain. This CDR3 region has 15 residues. The V gene lost 6 bases and the J gene lost 0 bases, with 12 bases spanning the gap. The germline CDR1 and CDR2 sequences are GTSNPN and SVGIG (reference sequence). The DNA for the CDR3 is TGTGCCTGTCCCGTCACAAGCTCCTATAATTCACCCCTCCACTTT. Amino acid sequence: CACPVTSSYNSPLHF.

The chain's CDR3 is CASSTGNYNEQFF. The CDR3 bases are TGTGCCAGCAGCACCGGGAACTACAATGAGCAGTTCTTC. The chain couples TRBV28 to TRBJ2-1; the D gene is possibly TRBD2 (5 bases). V was cut by 6 bases and J by 3 bases, with 9 bases left in between. Germline CDR1 reads MDHEN; CDR2 reads SYDVKM. The CDR3 totals 13 residues.

The genes are TRBV7-2 and TRBJ1-3; D not certain. The CDR3 is 15 amino acids. V was pared by 4 bases and J by 1 base, with 11 bases between. Germline V gene lookup returns CDR1 SGHTA and CDR2 FQGNSA. CDR3 residues: CASSWQILSGNTIYF. CDR3 bases: TGTGCCAGCAGCTGGCAGATTCTTTCTGGAAACACCATATATTTT.

The chain is built from TRBV7-2 and TRBJ1-2; D remains ambiguous. This CDR3 has 15 residues. CDR1 and CDR2 (germline): SGHTA, FQGNSA. V was clipped by 1 base and J by 4 bases, with 13 bases between them. CDR3 sequence: CASSLEALTLYGYTF. CDR3 coding DNA: TGTGCCAGCAGCTTAGAAGCCCTTACCCTCTATGGCTACACCTTC.

The rearrangement links TRBV6-4 to TRBJ1-2; the D is unclear. The CDR3 is made up of 17 amino acids. Trimming stripped 6 bases from V and 2 bases from J, with 22 bases between. Germline CDR1 reads MRHNA; CDR2 reads SNTAGT. The CDR3 protein is CASSAPDVLQINYGYTF. The CDR3 DNA sequence: TGTGCCAGCAGCGCCCCAGACGTATTACAGATCAACTATGGCTACACCTTC.

The V gene is TRBV11-2, the J gene TRBJ2-2; D may be TRBD1 (6 bases). The CDR3 has 17 amino acids. The V and J ends lost 5 bases and 0 bases respectively, with 16 bases between them. Germline V gene data show CDR1 as SGHAT and CDR2 as FQNNGV. The CDR3 loop is CASSLSQGHSNTGELFF. Here the CDR3 DNA reads TGTGCCAGCAGCCTCTCCCAGGGACATTCGAACACCGGGGAGCTGTTTTTT. Complete variable domain (other parts from reference TRBV11-2 and TRBJ2-2): EAGVAQSPRYKIIEKRQSVAFWCNPISGHATLYWYQQILGQGPKLLIQFQNNGVVDDSQLPKDRFSAERLKGVDSTLKIQPAKLEDSAVYLCASSLSQGHSNTGELFFGEGSRLTVL.

This chain uses TRBV7-9 with TRBJ1-5; TRBD1 might be the D (6 bases). Deletions cut 10 bases from V and 0 bases from J, with 10 bases between. The CDR3 extends over 13 amino acids. Germline CDR1 is SEHNR and CDR2 is FQNEAQ (reference sequence). The CDR3 loop is CATQGYSNQPQHF. CDR3 in DNA: TGTGCCACCCAGGGGTATAGCAATCAGCCCCAGCATTTT.

This clone occurred once. The chain has TRBV5-1 and TRBJ2-2; no reliable D call. This CDR3 is 16 amino acids long. CDR1 and CDR2 from the germline V gene are SGHRS and YFSETQ. V lost 0 bases and J lost 1, with 10 bases in between. CDR3 sequence reads: CASSLAEQLNTGELFF. The CDR3 DNA sequence: TGCGCCAGCAGCTTGGCCGAACAGCTGAACACCGGGGAGCTGTTTTTT.

The gene calls are TRBV7-2 and TRBJ2-5; 7 bases are shared with TRBD1. This CDR3 has 13 amino acids. The germline CDR1 and CDR2 sequences are SGHTA and FQGNSA. Losses at the gene ends were 7 bases for V and 3 bases for J; bases not matched to a gene: 5. CDR3 in amino acids: CASKTGTKETQYF. In DNA, the CDR3 is TGTGCCAGCAAGACAGGGACCAAAGAGACCCAGTACTTC.

This clone was seen once. The rearrangement links TRBV27 to TRBJ2-7; D might be TRBD1 (6 bases). Germline loops: CDR1 MNHEY, CDR2 SMNVEV (reference sequence). V lost 5 bases to trimming and J lost 2 bases, with 10 bases between them. The CDR3 runs to 13 residues. The chain's CDR3 is CASSRWGPYEQYF. Here the CDR3 DNA reads TGTGCCAGCAGTCGCTGGGGGCCCTACGAGCAGTACTTC.

The chain combines TRBV7-2 with TRBJ1-6, with a possible D match to TRBD1 (6 bases). The CDR3 consists of 15 residues. V lost 7 bases, J lost 5 bases, and 15 bases lay in between. Germline V gives CDR1 SGHTA, CDR2 FQGNSA. The CDR3 DNA reads as TGTGCCAGCATCGAGGGCAGGGGCAATAATTCACCCCTCCACTTT. This sequence encodes CASIEGRGNNSPLHF.

The chain combines TRBV4-3 with TRBJ1-1; 7 positions agree with TRBD1. Germline loops: CDR1 LGHNA, CDR2 YSLEER. V was clipped by 0 bases and J by 13 bases; unmatched bases: 11. The CDR3 sequence is 14 residues long. CDR3: CASSQEIADRVVFF. The CDR3 DNA reads TGCGCCAGCAGCCAAGAGATCGCCGACAGGGTCGTTTTCTTT.

The rearrangement links TRBV28 to TRBJ1-4; D possibly corresponds to TRBD1 (5 bases). The germline V gene has CDR1 MDHEN and CDR2 SYDVKM. Trimming cost V 6 bases and J 14 bases, with 19 bases left between them. The CDR3 length is 13 residues. CDR3 sequence reads: CASSLGFRGLLFF. DNA of the CDR3: TGTGCCAGCAGCCTCGGGTTTCGGGGACTCCTGTTTTTT.

This clone came up once. Here the CDR3 reads CASSQESPDRGYTSSGNTIYF. The CDR3 nucleotides read TGCGCCAGCAGCCAAGAGAGTCCAGACAGGGGTTATACGAGCTCTGGAAACACCATATATTTT. The chain combines TRBV4-3 with TRBJ1-3; 8 nucleotides match TRBD1. V shed 0 bases and J 0 bases; nucleotides not matched to a gene: 16. This CDR3 is 21 amino acids long. Germline CDR1 and CDR2: LGHNA and YSLEER.

The chain couples TRBV7-2 to TRBJ1-3; the D is unclear. This CDR3 is 15 amino acids long. V lost 5 bases and J 0 bases, leaving 11 bases between the germline ends. Germline-derived CDR1 and CDR2 are SGHTA and FQGNSA. CDR3 amino acids: CASSPEHLSGNTIYF. The CDR3 bases are TGTGCCAGCAGCCCCGAACACCTCTCTGGAAACACCATATATTTT.

The J gene is TRBJ2-7, the V gene TRBV10-3, with 11 bases lining up with TRBD1. The CDR3 extends over 14 amino acids. The germline V gene encodes CDR1 ENHRY and CDR2 SYGVKD. With V trimmed by 6 bases and J by 2 bases, 3 bases remained unmatched. CDR3 amino acids: CAISGTGGPYEQYF. DNA for the CDR3: TGTGCCATCAGCGGGACAGGGGGTCCCTACGAGCAGTACTTC.

CDR3 coding DNA: TGCGCCAGCAGCCCGGACAGGGCCTATAATTCACCCCTCCACTTT. As protein: CASSPDRAYNSPLHF. The chain is built from TRBV4-1 and TRBJ1-6; the match to TRBD1 covers 8 bases. The germline gives CDR1 MGHRA, CDR2 YSYEKL. The CDR3 length is 15 residues. J was trimmed by 2 bases and V by 4 bases; bases with no gene match: 1.